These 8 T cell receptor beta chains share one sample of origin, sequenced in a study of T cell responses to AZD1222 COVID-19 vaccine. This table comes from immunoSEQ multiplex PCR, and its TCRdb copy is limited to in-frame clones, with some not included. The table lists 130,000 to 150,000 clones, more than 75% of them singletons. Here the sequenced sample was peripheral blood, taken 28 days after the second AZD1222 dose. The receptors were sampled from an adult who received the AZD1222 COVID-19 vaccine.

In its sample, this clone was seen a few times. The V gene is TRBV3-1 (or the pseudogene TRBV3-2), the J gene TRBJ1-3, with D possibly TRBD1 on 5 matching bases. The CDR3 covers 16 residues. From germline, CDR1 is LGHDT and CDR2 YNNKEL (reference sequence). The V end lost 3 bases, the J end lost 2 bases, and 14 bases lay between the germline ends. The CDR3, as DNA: TGTGCCAGCAGCCACGGGGACCGCATCACTGGAAACACCATATATTTT. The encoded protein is CASSHGDRITGNTIYF.

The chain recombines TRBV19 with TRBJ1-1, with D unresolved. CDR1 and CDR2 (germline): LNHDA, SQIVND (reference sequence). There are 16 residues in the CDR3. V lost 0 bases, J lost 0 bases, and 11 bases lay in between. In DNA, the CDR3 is TGTGCCAGTAGTATAGATCGAAGCGGATTGAACACTGAAGCTTTCTTT. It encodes CASSIDRSGLNTEAFF.

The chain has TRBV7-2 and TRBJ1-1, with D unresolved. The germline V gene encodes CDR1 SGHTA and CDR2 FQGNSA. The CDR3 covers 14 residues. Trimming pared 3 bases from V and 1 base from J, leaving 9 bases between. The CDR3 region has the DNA TGTGCCAGCAGCTTCCGACGGGGGAACACTGAAGCTTTCTTT. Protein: CASSFRRGNTEAFF.

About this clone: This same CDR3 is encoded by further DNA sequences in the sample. Here the CDR3 reads CASSYREANEKLFF. CDR3 in DNA: TGTGCCAGCAGCTACAGGGAAGCTAATGAAAAACTGTTTTTT. The genes are TRBV3-1 (or the pseudogene TRBV3-2) and TRBJ1-4; D possibly corresponds to TRBD1 (6 bases). V dropped 5 bases and J dropped 3 bases, with 10 bases sitting between them. CDR1 and CDR2 (germline): LGHDT, YNNKEL (reference sequence). This CDR3 contains 14 residues.

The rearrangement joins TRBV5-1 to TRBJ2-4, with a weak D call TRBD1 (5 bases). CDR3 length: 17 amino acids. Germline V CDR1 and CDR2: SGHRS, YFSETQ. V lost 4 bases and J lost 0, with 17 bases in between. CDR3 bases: TGCGCCAGCAGCCCGGAGACAGCTACCCTAGCCAAAAACATTCAGTACTTC. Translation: CASSPETATLAKNIQYF.

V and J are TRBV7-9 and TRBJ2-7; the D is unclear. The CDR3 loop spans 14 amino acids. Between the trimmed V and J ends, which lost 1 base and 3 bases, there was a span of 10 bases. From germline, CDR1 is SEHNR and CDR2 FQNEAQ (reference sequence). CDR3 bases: TGTGCCAGCAGCTTAGTGGGTAGTTTCTACGAGCAGTACTTC. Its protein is CASSLVGSFYEQYF. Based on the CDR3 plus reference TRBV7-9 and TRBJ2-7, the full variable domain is DTGVSQNPRHKITKRGQNVTFRCDPISEHNRLYWYRQTLGQGPEFLTYFQNEAQLEKSRLLSDRFSAERPKGSFSTLEIQRTEQGDSAMYLCASSLVGSFYEQYFGPGTRLTVT.

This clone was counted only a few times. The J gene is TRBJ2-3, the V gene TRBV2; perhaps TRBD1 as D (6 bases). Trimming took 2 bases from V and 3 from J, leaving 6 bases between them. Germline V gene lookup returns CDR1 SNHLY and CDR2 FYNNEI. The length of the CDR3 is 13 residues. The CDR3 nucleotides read TGTGCCAGCAGTGAACAGGGGACAGATACGCAGTATTTT. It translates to CASSEQGTDTQYF.

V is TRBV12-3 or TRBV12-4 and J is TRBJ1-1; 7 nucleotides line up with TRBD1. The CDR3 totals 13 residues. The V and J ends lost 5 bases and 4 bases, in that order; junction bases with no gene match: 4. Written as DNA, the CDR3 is TGTGCCAGCAGTCAAAACAGGGGCACTGAAGCTTTCTTT. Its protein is CASSQNRGTEAFF.